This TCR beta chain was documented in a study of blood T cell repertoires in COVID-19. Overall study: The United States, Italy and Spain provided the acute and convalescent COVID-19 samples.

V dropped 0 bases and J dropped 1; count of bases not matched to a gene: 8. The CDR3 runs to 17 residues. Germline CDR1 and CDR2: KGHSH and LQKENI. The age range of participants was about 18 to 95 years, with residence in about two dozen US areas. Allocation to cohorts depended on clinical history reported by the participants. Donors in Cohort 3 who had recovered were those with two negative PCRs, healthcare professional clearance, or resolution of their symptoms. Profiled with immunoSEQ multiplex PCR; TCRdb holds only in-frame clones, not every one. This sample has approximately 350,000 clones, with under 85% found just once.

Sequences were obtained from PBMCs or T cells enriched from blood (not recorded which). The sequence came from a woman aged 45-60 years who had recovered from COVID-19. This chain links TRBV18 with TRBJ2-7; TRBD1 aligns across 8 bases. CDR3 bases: TGTGCCAGCTCACCACCTGGGGAACAGGGGGATTCCTACGAGCAGTACTTC. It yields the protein CASSPPGEQGDSYEQYF. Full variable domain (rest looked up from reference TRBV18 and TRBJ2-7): NAGVMQNPRHLVRRRGQEARLRCSPMKGHSHVYWYRQLPEEGLKFMVYLQKENIIDESGMPKERFSAEFPKEGPSILRIQQVVRGDSAAYFCASSPPGEQGDSYEQYFGPGTRLTVT.